Presented here are 18 T cell receptor beta chains from one specimen sequenced in a study of cytomegalovirus exposure and HLA in healthy donors. 13 Jbeta primers and 60 Vbeta primers were used for the PCR. Data came from immunoSEQ multiplex PCR; TCRdb stores just in-frame clones and leaves some out. In the table there are about 160,000 clones, less than 80% of which are singletons. The sample was PBMCs. Receptors originate from a man in his forties or fifties in good health and CMV-seronegative.

The chain joins TRBV13 to TRBJ2-5, with 9 bases that match TRBD2. V shed 5 bases, J shed 4 bases, and the junction held 5 bases outside the gene matches. CDR3 size: 14 residues. Germline assignment: CDR1 PRHDT and CDR2 FYEKMQ (reference sequence). CDR3 amino acids: CASSTPTSGETQYF. CDR3 coding DNA: TGTGCCAGCAGCACCCCGACTAGCGGAGAGACCCAGTACTTC.

This clone was found once. In DNA, the CDR3 is TGCGCCAGCAGCTTGGGGCCCCAAGAGACCCAGTACTTC. Translation gives CASSLGPQETQYF. V usage is TRBV5-1 and J usage is TRBJ2-5; D is unresolved. The CDR3 sequence is 13 residues long. Trimming left V 0 bases short and J 1 base short, with 4 bases between. Per the germline V gene, CDR1 is SGHRS and CDR2 is YFSETQ.

The rearrangement links TRBV4-1 to TRBJ2-7; tentative D call: TRBD2 (5 bases). From germline, CDR1 is MGHRA and CDR2 YSYEKL. This CDR3 spans 14 amino acids. Deletions cut 1 base from V and 1 base from J, with 8 bases between. Here the CDR3 reads CASSQAEVSYEQYF. CDR3 DNA sequence: TGCGCCAGCAGCCAAGCGGAGGTATCCTACGAGCAGTACTTC.

This clone was counted a few times. The rearrangement links TRBV5-1 to TRBJ1-5; 8 nucleotides align to TRBD1. V lost 3 bases, J lost 6 bases, and 5 bases stayed unmatched. Germline CDR1 SGHRS, CDR2 YFSETQ. This CDR3 is 14 amino acids long. The chain's CDR3 is CASSSGGQGQPQHF. In nucleotides, the CDR3 is TGCGCCAGCAGCTCAGGGGGCCAGGGTCAGCCCCAGCATTTT.

The gene calls are TRBV30 and TRBJ2-5; the D gene is possibly TRBD1 (5 bases). CDR3 length: 12 amino acids. The V gene lost 1 base and the J gene lost 5 bases, with 8 bases spanning the gap. Germline V gene data show CDR1 as GTSNPN and CDR2 as SVGIG (reference sequence). The CDR3 DNA reads as TGTGCCTGGAGTGGGGCAGGGGAGACCCAGTACTTC. This codes for CAWSGAGETQYF.

In regard to this clone: This same CDR3 is encoded by further DNA sequences in the sample. The chain recombines TRBV10-3 with TRBJ2-2; 7 positions agree with TRBD2. Germline V gene lookup returns CDR1 ENHRY and CDR2 SYGVKD. This CDR3 is 14 amino acids long. Unmatched junction bases numbered 3, after V lost 5 bases and J lost 3 bases. The CDR3 nucleotides read TGTGCCATCAGTTCACGGGGGGACACCGGGGAGCTGTTTTTT. Its translation: CAISSRGDTGELFF.

The chain employs TRBV28 and TRBJ1-2; 8 bases are shared with TRBD1. Trimming at V came to 2 bases and at J to 5 bases, leaving 10 bases not matched to a gene. Germline V gene lookup returns CDR1 MDHEN and CDR2 SYDVKM. CDR3 length: 16 amino acids. The CDR3 region has the DNA TGTGCCAGCAGTTTAGTCCGGGTCAGGGGGCTATATGGCTACACCTTC. Translated: CASSLVRVRGLYGYTF.

This chain uses TRBV4-1 with TRBJ2-2, with 9 nucleotides matching TRBD2. Germline V gene data show CDR1 as MGHRA and CDR2 as YSYEKL. V lost 6 bases, J lost 3 bases, and 8 bases stayed unmatched. This CDR3 is built from 16 residues. In nucleotides, the CDR3 is TGCGCCAGCAGTGGAGTAGCGGGGGACCACACCGGGGAGCTGTTTTTT. Translation gives CASSGVAGDHTGELFF.

The chain employs TRBV7-2 and TRBJ2-7; no reliable D call. The germline V gene has CDR1 SGHTA and CDR2 FQGNSA. The CDR3 length is 11 residues. The V gene lost 2 bases and the J gene lost 4 bases, with 3 bases spanning the gap. The CDR3 nucleotides read TGTGCCAGCAGCTTACTTTACGAGCAGTACTTC. Its protein product is CASSLLYEQYF. Filled out from reference TRBV7-2 and TRBJ2-7, the complete variable domain reads GAGVSQSPSNKVTEKGKDVELRCDPISGHTALYWYRQSLGQGLEFLIYFQGNSAPDKSGLPSDRFSAERTGGSVSTLTIQRTQQEDSAVYLCASSLLYEQYFGPGTRLTVT.

The genes are TRBV30 and TRBJ2-2; 7 bases map to TRBD1. Germline V gene lookup returns CDR1 GTSNPN and CDR2 SVGIG (reference sequence). This CDR3 is built from 15 residues. The junction had 7 bases not matched to a gene; V was cut back by 3 bases and J by 3 bases. CDR3 loop: CAWRSPTGHTGELFF. The CDR3 DNA follows: TGTGCCTGGAGGTCCCCGACAGGGCACACCGGGGAGCTGTTTTTT.

This clone was seen a few times. Sequence at one end of the junction differs from germline and may be a read error. The chain recombines TRBV7-7 with TRBJ2-7; D is unresolved. The germline V gene has CDR1 SSHAT and CDR2 FNYEAQ (reference sequence). The CDR3 sequence is 13 residues long. The CDR3 here is CASSLWPHYEQYF. The CDR3 region has the DNA TGTGCTAGCAGCTTATGGCCTCACTACGAGCAGTACTTC.

There are a few counts of this clone. At the DNA level, this CDR3 is encoded by other sequences in the same sample as well. The rearrangement joins TRBV30 to TRBJ1-1; possible D gene TRBD1, 6 bases. The germline V gene encodes CDR1 GTSNPN and CDR2 SVGIG (reference sequence). The CDR3 spans 11 residues. Trimming cost V 3 bases and J 4 bases, with 6 bases left between them. In nucleotides, the CDR3 is TGTGCCTGGAGCAGGGGCACTGAAGCTTTCTTT. Amino acid sequence: CAWSRGTEAFF.

This clone is a singleton in its sample. The chain is built from TRBV5-4 and TRBJ2-5; TRBD2 aligns across 14 bases. The CDR3 contains 18 residues. V shed 5 bases and J 4 bases; nucleotides not matched to a gene: 13. In germline, CDR1 is SGHNT, CDR2 YYREEE (reference sequence). CDR3 DNA: TGTGCCAGCAGACCGGGACTAGCGGGGGTATATGGGGGAGAGACCCAGTACTTC. Translated, it gives CASRPGLAGVYGGETQYF.

The chain links TRBV30 to TRBJ1-6; TRBD1 matches at 7 bases. V shed 8 bases and J 3 bases; nucleotides not matched to a gene: 16. Germline-derived CDR1 and CDR2 are GTSNPN and SVGIG (reference sequence). The CDR3 contains 17 residues. Here the CDR3 DNA reads TGTGCCAGCCGGGGACAGTTTCCTGTTGACTATAATTCACCCCTCCACTTT. Its protein product is CASRGQFPVDYNSPLHF.

The rearrangement joins TRBV18 to TRBJ2-7; weak D call: TRBD1 (6 bases). The germline V and J ends were trimmed by 6 bases and 3 bases, with 12 bases remaining between them. The length of the CDR3 is 13 residues. Germline CDR1 reads KGHSH; CDR2 reads LQKENI. CDR3 amino acids: CASSRGQNYEQYF. Written as DNA, the CDR3 is TGTGCCAGCTCCCGGGGACAAAACTACGAGCAGTACTTC.

The chain has TRBV7-3 and TRBJ2-2; 12 bases are shared with TRBD2. Looked up from germline, CDR1 is SGHTA and CDR2 is FQGTGA. The length of the CDR3 is 17 residues. V lost 1 base to trimming and J lost 5 bases; unmatched junction nucleotides: 5. The CDR3 sequence is CASSLRTSGGTTGELFF. Written as DNA, the CDR3 is TGTGCCAGCAGCTTAAGAACTAGCGGGGGGACAACCGGGGAGCTGTTTTTT. Looking up the rest from reference TRBV7-3 and TRBJ2-2 gives the full variable domain: GAGVSQTPSNKVTEKGKYVELRCDPISGHTALYWYRQSLGQGPEFLIYFQGTGAADDSGLPNDRFFAVRPEGSVSTLKIQRTERGDSAVYLCASSLRTSGGTTGELFFGEGSRLTVL.

A note on this clone: An end of the junction does not agree with germline; a read error may underlie this. The V call is TRBV5-4, the J call TRBJ2-7; TRBD2 agrees at 7 bases. The length of the CDR3 is 15 residues. Germline-derived CDR1 and CDR2 are SGHNT and YYREEE (reference sequence). This chain's CDR3 is CASSPEAGISFEQYF. The CDR3 DNA reads TGTGCCAGCAGCCCGGAAGCGGGGATCTCCTTCGAGCAGTACTTC.

This clone has just one count. The CDR3 sequence is CASSASLTGTGSVNTEAFF. CDR3 bases: TGTGCCAGCAGTGCCTCGCTTACCGGGACAGGGTCGGTAAACACTGAAGCTTTCTTT. The chain uses TRBV27 and TRBJ1-1, with 9 bases aligning to TRBD1. This CDR3 has 19 residues. Losses at the gene ends were 5 bases for V and 2 bases for J; bases not matched to a gene: 18. In germline, CDR1 is MNHEY, CDR2 SMNVEV (reference sequence).